This paragraph covers one T cell receptor beta chain sequence. What it recognizes is unknown. Measured with immunoSEQ multiplex PCR; TCRdb has only the in-frame clones, and not every one. The sample contains some 110,000 clones, 90% to 95% of which appear only once. The CDR3 runs to 15 residues. Looked up from germline, CDR1 is MNHEY and CDR2 is SVGAGI. With 0 bases clipped from V and 4 bases from J, the junction kept 3 bases outside the gene matches. The data stem from a study of graft-versus-host responses after intestinal transplantation. Study as a whole: Among the recipients, all got anti-thymocyte globulin induction and then tacrolimus and steroids for approximately 3 years. Broader study findings: There were GvH clones found in recipient marrow, and some of them appeared first in ileum or blood. Early HvG declines after transplant were associated with peak circulating GvH clone levels.

The sample here was unstimulated CD8+ T cells sorted from spleen or lymph node cells, taken before transplant. This clonotype originated in a human donor who was the organ donor for an intestinal transplant. The chain uses TRBV6-5 and TRBJ2-1; 7 nucleotides line up with TRBD2. CDR3 sequence reads: CASSYSAGPYNEQFF. DNA for the CDR3: TGTGCCAGCAGTTACTCAGCGGGACCTTACAATGAGCAGTTCTTC.